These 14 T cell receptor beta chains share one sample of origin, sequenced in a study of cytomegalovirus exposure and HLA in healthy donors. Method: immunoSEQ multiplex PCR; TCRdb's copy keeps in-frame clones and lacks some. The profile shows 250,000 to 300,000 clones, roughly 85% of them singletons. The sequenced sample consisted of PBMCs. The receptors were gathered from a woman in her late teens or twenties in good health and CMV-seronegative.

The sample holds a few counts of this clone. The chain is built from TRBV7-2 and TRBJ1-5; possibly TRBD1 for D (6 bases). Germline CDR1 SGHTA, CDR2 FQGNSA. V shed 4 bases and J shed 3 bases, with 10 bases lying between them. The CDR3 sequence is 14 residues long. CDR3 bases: TGTGCCAGCAGCTCGGGACACCCCAATCAGCCCCAGCATTTT. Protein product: CASSSGHPNQPQHF.

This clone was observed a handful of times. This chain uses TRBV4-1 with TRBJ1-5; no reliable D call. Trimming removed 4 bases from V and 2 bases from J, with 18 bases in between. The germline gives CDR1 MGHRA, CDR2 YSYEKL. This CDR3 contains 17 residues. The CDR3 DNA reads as TGCGCCAGCAGCCCGAGACACCCTCCAGTAGGCAATCAGCCCCAGCATTTT. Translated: CASSPRHPPVGNQPQHF.

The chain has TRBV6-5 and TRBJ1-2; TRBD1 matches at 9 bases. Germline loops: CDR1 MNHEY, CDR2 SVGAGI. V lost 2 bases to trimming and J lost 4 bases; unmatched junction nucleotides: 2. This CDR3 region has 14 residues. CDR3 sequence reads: CASSYDRGAYGYTF. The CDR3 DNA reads TGTGCCAGCAGTTACGACAGGGGGGCCTATGGCTACACCTTC.

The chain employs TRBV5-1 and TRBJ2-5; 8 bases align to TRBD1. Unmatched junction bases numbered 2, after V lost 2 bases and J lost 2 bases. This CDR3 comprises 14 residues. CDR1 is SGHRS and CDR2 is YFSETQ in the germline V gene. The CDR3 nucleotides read TGCGCCAGCAGCTTCCGGGACAGGCAAGAGACCCAGTACTTC. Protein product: CASSFRDRQETQYF.

The CDR3 nucleotides read TGTGCCAGCAGCTTGAAGGGACAGGGGGGGTATGGCTACACCTTC. This codes for CASSLKGQGGYGYTF. The genes are TRBV5-4 and TRBJ1-2, with TRBD1 matching over 11 bases. Trimming cost V 1 base and J 5 bases; bases outside gene matches: 4. The CDR3 consists of 15 residues. Germline loops: CDR1 SGHNT, CDR2 YYREEE (reference sequence). Variable domain in full (rest from reference TRBV5-4 and TRBJ1-2): ETGVTQSPTHLIKTRGQQVTLRCSSQSGHNTVSWYQQALGQGPQFIFQYYREEENGRGNFPPRFSGLQFPNYSSELNVNALELDDSALYLCASSLKGQGGYGYTFGSGTRLTVV.

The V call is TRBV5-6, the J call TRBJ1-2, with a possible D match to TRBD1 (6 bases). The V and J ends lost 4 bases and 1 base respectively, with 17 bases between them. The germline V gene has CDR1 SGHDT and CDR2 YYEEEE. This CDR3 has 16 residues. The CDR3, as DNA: TGTGCCAGCAGCGCAACAGGACAGACTATTAACTATGGCTACACCTTC. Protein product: CASSATGQTINYGYTF. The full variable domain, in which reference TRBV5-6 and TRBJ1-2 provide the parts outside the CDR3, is DAGVTQSPTHLIKTRGQQVTLRCSPKSGHDTVSWYQQALGQGPQFIFQYYEEEERQRGNFPDRFSGHQFPNYSSELNVNALLLGDSALYLCASSATGQTINYGYTFGSGTRLTVV.

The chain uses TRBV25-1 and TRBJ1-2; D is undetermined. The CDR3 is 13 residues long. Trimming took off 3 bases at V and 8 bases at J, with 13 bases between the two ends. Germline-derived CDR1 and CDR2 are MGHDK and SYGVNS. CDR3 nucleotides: TGTGCCAGCAGTGACGGGGATGTACGAGGCTACACCTTC. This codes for CASSDGDVRGYTF.

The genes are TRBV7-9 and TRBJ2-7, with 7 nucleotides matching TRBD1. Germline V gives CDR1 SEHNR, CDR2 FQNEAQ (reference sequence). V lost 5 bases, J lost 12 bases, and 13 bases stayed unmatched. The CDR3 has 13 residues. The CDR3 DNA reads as TGTGCCAGCAGCCCGTTCAGTGAGGGACAGCCGTACTTC. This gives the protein CASSPFSEGQPYF.

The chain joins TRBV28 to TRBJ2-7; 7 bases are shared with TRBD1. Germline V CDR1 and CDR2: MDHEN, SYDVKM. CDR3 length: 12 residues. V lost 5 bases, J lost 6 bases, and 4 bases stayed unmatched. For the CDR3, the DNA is TGTGCCAGCAGTCAATACAGGGGCGAGCAGTACTTC. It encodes CASSQYRGEQYF.

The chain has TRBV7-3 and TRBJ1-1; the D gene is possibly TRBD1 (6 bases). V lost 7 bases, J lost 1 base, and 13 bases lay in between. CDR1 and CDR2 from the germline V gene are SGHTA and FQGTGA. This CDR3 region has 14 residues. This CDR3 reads CASNSGTPNTEAFF. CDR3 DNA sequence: TGTGCCAGCAACTCCGGGACACCGAACACTGAAGCTTTCTTT.

CDR3 amino acids: CASSLGATTGIDGYTF. CDR3 coding DNA: TGCGCCAGCAGCTTGGGGGCGACCACAGGGATAGATGGCTACACCTTC. The chain couples TRBV5-1 to TRBJ1-2; perhaps TRBD1 as D (6 bases). Trimming removed 0 bases at V and 6 bases at J, with 18 bases between. This CDR3 region has 16 residues. In germline, CDR1 is SGHRS, CDR2 YFSETQ.

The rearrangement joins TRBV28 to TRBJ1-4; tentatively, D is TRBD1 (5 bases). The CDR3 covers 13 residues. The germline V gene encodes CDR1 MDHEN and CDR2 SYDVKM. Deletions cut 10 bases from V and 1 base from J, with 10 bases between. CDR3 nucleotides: TGTGCCACGGGGGGGATAACTAATGAAAAACTGTTTTTT. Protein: CATGGITNEKLFF.

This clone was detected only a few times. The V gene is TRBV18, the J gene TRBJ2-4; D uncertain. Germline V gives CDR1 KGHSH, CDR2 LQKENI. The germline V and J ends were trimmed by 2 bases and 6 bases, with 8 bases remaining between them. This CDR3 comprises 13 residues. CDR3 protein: CASSPDQRNIQYF. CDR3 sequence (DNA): TGTGCCAGCTCACCAGATCAGCGAAACATTCAGTACTTC.

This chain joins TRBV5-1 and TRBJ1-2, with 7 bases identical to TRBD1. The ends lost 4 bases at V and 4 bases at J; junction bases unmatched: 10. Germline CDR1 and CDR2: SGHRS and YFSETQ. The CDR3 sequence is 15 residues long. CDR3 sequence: CASSMGDRPAYGYTF. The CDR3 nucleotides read TGCGCCAGCAGCATGGGGGACAGACCAGCCTATGGCTACACCTTC.